The sequence of this TCR beta chain was determined in a study of identical twins. Study-level points and caveats: Out-of-frame alpha sequences shared by twins were enriched for low generation probability.

This clonotype has ten or more counts. What it binds is not known. CDR1 MNHEY and CDR2 SMNVEV come from the germline V gene (reference sequence). This CDR3 has 14 amino acids. V lost 5 bases and J 2 bases, leaving 13 bases between the germline ends. There were only healthy Caucasians among the donors. TCRdb itself ran the 5' RACE reads through MiXCR, one entry per CDR3 protein. The sample has hundreds of thousands of distinct CDR3 sequences; 5.5% to 7.5% are singletons. The sequence was obtained from a young man in good health. The chain carries TRBV27 and TRBJ2-7; D unresolved. The sample comprised naive T cells sorted from blood. The CDR3: CASSPSKGAYEQYF. The CDR3 region has the DNA TGTGCCAGCAGTCCCTCTAAGGGTGCCTACGAGCAGTACTTC.